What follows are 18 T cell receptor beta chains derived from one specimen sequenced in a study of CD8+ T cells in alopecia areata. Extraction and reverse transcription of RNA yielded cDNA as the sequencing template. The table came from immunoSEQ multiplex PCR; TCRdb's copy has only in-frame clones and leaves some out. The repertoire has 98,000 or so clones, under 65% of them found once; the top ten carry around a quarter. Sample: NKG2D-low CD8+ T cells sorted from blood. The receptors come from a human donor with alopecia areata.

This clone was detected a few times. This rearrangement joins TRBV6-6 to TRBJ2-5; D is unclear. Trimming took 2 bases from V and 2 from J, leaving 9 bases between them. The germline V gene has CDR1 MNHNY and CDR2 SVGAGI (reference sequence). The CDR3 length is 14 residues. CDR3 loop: CASSYEEIQETQYF. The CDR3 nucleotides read TGTGCCAGCAGTTACGAAGAGATACAAGAGACCCAGTACTTC.

The CDR3 loop reads CASSHEGQTGQPQHF. DNA of the CDR3: TGCGCCAGCAGCCATGAAGGACAGACCGGTCAGCCCCAGCATTTT. This chain connects TRBV4-1 to TRBJ1-5; weak D call: TRBD1 (6 bases). Trimming cost V 3 bases and J 6 bases, with 15 bases left between them. CDR3 size: 15 residues. Germline V gene sequence: CDR1 MGHRA, CDR2 YSYEKL.

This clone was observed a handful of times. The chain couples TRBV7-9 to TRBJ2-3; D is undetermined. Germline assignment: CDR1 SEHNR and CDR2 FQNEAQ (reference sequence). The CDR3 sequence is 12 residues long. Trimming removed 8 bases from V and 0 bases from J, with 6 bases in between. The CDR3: CASQKSTDTQYF. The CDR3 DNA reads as TGTGCCAGCCAAAAAAGCACAGATACGCAGTATTTT.

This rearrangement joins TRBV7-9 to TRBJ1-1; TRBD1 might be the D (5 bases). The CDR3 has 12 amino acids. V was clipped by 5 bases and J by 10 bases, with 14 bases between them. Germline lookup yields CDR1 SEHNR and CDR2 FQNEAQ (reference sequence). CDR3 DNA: TGTGCCAGCAGCCGAGACGGGGCAGGAGCTTTCTTT. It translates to CASSRDGAGAFF.

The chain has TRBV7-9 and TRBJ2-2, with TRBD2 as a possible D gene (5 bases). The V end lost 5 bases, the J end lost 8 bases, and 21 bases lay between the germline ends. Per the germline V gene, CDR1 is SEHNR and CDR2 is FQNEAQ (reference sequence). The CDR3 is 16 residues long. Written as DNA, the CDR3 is TGTGCCAGCAGCCTACCCCGGGATCGAGGGTCGGGGGAGCTGTTTTTT. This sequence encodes CASSLPRDRGSGELFF.

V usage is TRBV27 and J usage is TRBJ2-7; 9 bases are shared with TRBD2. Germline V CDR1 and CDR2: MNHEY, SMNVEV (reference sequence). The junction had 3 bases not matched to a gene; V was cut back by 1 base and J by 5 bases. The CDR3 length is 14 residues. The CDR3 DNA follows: TGTGCCAGCAGTTTATTTGCGGGAGGGGACGAGCAGTACTTC. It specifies CASSLFAGGDEQYF.

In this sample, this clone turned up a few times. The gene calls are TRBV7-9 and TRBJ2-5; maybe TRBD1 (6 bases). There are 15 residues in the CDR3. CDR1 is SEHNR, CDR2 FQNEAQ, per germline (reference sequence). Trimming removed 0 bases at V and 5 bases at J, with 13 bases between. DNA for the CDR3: TGTGCCAGCAGCTTAGCCAGTGACAGGTCGGAGACCCAGTACTTC. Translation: CASSLASDRSETQYF.

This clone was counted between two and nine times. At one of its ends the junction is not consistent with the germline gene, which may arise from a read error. The CDR3 region has the DNA TGCAGCGTTTATTCCGGGGGCAAGCTAGGCTTC. As protein: CSVYSGGKLGF. This rearrangement joins TRBV29-1 to TRBJ2-4, with D tentatively TRBD1 or TRBD2 (6 bases each). Germline CDR1 and CDR2: SQVTM and ANQGSEA. The length of the CDR3 is 11 residues. Filled out from reference TRBV29-1 and TRBJ2-4, the complete variable domain reads SAVISQKPSRDICQRGTSLTIQCQVDSQVTMMFWYRQQPGQSLTLIATANQGSEATYESGFVIDKFPISRPNLTFSTLTVSNMSPEDSSIYLCSVYSGGKLGFGAGTRLSVL.

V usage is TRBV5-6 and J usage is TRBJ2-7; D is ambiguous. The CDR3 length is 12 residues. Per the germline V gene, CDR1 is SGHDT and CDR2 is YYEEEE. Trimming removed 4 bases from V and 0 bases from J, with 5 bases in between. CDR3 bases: TGTGCCAGCAGCACACCCTCCTACGAGCAGTACTTC. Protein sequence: CASSTPSYEQYF.

CDR3 region: CASGFSLSREETGELFF. CDR3 sequence (DNA): TGTGCCAGCGGATTTTCTTTGTCGCGGGAGGAGACCGGGGAGCTGTTTTTT. The J gene is TRBJ2-2, the V gene TRBV5-4, with 8 bases identical to TRBD2. Per germline, CDR1 SGHNT and CDR2 YYREEE (reference sequence). The junction had 16 bases not matched to a gene; V was cut back by 7 bases and J by 5 bases. The length of the CDR3 is 17 residues.

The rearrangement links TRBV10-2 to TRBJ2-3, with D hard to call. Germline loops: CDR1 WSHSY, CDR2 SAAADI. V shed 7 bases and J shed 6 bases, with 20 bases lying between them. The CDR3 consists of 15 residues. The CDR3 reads CASISIPGLEDTQYF. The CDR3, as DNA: TGCGCCAGCATATCGATACCGGGTTTAGAGGATACGCAGTATTTT.

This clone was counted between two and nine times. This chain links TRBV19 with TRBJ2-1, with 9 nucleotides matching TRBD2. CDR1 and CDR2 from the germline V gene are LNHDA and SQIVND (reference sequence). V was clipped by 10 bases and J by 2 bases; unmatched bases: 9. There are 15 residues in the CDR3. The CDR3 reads CATRWAGGAYNEQFF. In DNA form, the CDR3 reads TGTGCCACCCGATGGGCGGGAGGGGCCTACAATGAGCAGTTCTTC.

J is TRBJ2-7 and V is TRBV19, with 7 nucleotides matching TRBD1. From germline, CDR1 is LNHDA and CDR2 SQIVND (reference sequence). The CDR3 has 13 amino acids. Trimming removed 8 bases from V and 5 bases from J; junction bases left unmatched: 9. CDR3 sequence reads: CASVQGTRNEQYF. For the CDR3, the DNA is TGTGCCAGTGTACAGGGGACCCGAAACGAGCAGTACTTC.

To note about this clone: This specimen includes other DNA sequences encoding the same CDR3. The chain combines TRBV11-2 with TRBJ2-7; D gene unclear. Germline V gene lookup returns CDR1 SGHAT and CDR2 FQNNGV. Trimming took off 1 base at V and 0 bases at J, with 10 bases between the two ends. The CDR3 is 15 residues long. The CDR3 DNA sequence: TGTGCCAGCAGCTTAGCGGCAGGTAGCTCCTACGAGCAGTACTTC. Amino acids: CASSLAAGSSYEQYF.

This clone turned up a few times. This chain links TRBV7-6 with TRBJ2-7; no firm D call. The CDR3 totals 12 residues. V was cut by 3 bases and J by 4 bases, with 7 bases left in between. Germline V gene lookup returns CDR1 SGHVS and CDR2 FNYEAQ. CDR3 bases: TGTGCCAGCAGCTTGACGGGTTACGAGCAGTACTTC. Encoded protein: CASSLTGYEQYF.

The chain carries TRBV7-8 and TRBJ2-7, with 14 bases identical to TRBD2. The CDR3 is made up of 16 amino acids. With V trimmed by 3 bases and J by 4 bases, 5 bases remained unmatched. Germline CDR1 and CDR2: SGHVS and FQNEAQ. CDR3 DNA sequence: TGTGCCAGCAGCTTGGGGACTAGCGGGAGTAAATACGAGCAGTACTTC. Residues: CASSLGTSGSKYEQYF. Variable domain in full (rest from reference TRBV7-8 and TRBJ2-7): GAGVSQSPRYKVAKRGQDVALRCDPISGHVSLFWYQQALGQGPEFLTYFQNEAQLDKSGLPSDRFFAERPEGSVSTLKIQRTQQEDSAVYLCASSLGTSGSKYEQYFGPGTRLTVT.

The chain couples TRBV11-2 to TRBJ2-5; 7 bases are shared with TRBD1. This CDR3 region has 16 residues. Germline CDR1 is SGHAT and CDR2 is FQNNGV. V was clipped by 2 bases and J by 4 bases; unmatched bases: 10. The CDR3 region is CASSLWVQGTGETQYF. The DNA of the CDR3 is TGTGCCAGCAGCTTATGGGTACAGGGGACCGGAGAGACCCAGTACTTC. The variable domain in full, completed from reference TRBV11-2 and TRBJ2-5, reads EAGVAQSPRYKIIEKRQSVAFWCNPISGHATLYWYQQILGQGPKLLIQFQNNGVVDDSQLPKDRFSAERLKGVDSTLKIQPAKLEDSAVYLCASSLWVQGTGETQYFGPGTRLLVL.

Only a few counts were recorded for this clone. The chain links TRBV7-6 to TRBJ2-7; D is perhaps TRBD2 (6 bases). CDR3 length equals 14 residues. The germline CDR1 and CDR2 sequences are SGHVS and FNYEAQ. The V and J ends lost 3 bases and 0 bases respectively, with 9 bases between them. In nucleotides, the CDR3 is TGTGCCAGCAGCTTCGGGAGCAGCTCCTACGAGCAGTACTTC. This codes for CASSFGSSSYEQYF.